Shown below are 7 T cell receptor beta chains from a single sample sequenced in a study of CD8+CD57+ T cells in acquired aplastic anemia. TCR beta VDJ combinations and CDR3 sequences were profiled from genomic DNA. TCRdb analysed the reads with MiXCR anew, one entry per CDR3 protein. This table has approximately 130,000 distinct CDR3 sequences, 40% to 45% appearing once. Sequencing was done on a sample of sorted CD4+, CD8+, or CD8+CD57+ T cells (not recorded which) from PBMCs. All receptors come from a human donor in good health, serving as a control.

The chain uses TRBV19 and TRBJ2-3, with D possibly being TRBD1 (6 bases). Trimming took off 0 bases at V and 4 bases at J, with 11 bases between the two ends. Looked up from germline, CDR1 is LNHDA and CDR2 is SQIVND (reference sequence). This CDR3 has 15 residues. The CDR3 DNA follows: TGTGCCAGTAGTATAGAGGGGGCTATCGCAGATACGCAGTATTTT. This gives the protein CASSIEGAIADTQYF.

This clonotype was counted many times. The rearrangement links TRBV9 to TRBJ2-3; D unresolved. The CDR3 is 16 residues long. CDR1 is SGDLS, CDR2 YYNGEE, per germline. Between the trimmed V and J ends, which lost 2 bases and 2 bases, there was a span of 15 bases. CDR3 amino acids: CASSVSAGVPTDTQYF. The CDR3 coding sequence is TGTGCCAGCAGCGTCAGTGCTGGCGTCCCCACAGATACGCAGTATTTT.

This clonotype has a count of ten or more. The gene calls are TRBV4-2 and TRBJ1-6; D unresolved. The CDR3 spans 18 residues. Trimming took 0 bases from V and 0 from J, leaving 12 bases between them. Germline-derived CDR1 and CDR2 are LGHNA and YNFKEQ. Written as DNA, the CDR3 is TGTGCCAGCAGCCAAGATTGGGCCGAAAGCTCCTATAATTCACCCCTCCACTTT. Its protein is CASSQDWAESSYNSPLHF.

This chain links TRBV18 with TRBJ1-4, with D tentatively TRBD1 (6 bases). Germline V gene sequence: CDR1 KGHSH, CDR2 LQKENI. This CDR3 spans 15 amino acids. V was cut by 6 bases and J by 5 bases, with 16 bases left in between. CDR3 sequence reads: CASSLNRDDNEKLFF. CDR3 DNA sequence: TGTGCCAGCTCTCTTAACAGGGACGACAATGAAAAACTGTTTTTT.

This clonotype was seen a handful of times. V gene TRBV24-1 combines with J gene TRBJ2-7; weak D call: TRBD2 (5 bases). V lost 1 base and J lost 2, with 17 bases in between. This CDR3 comprises 17 residues. Germline V gives CDR1 KGHDR, CDR2 SFDVKD. The CDR3 loop is CATSDLFSQRSPYEQYF. The CDR3 region has the DNA TGTGCCACCAGTGATTTATTTAGCCAGCGGTCGCCCTACGAGCAGTACTTC.

This clonotype came up many times. This sequence joins TRBV5-1 and TRBJ2-4; D uncertain. This CDR3 has 12 amino acids. The V and J ends lost 2 bases and 7 bases respectively, with 7 bases between them. The germline V gene encodes CDR1 SGHRS and CDR2 YFSETQ. CDR3 loop: CASSLGSNIQYF. The CDR3 nucleotides are TGCGCCAGCAGCTTAGGATCCAACATTCAGTACTTC.

In this sample, this clonotype turned up once. This may arise from a read error, as a much more abundant clone is one base away. The chain couples TRBV7-8 to TRBJ1-1, with 7 bases lining up with TRBD1. Germline values: CDR1 SGHVS, CDR2 FQNEAQ. This CDR3 comprises 14 residues. The V and J ends lost 5 bases and 1 base, in that order; junction bases with no gene match: 4. As DNA, the CDR3 is TGTGCCAGCAGCACCTGGACAGGGAACACTGAAGCTTTCTTT. Translating it yields CASSTWTGNTEAFF.